This T cell receptor beta chain originates from a study of shared clonotypes between healthy human individuals. About the research overall: Each donor contributed plates that comprised three CD4 naive, three CD4 memory, two CD8 naive and one CD8 memory. Study-level points and caveats: Clonotype sharing among donors, it was expected, would be affected by sequencing depth.

Per the original methods: Filtering differed for immunoSEQ, which gave only junction sequences without quality scores. Measured with immunoSEQ multiplex PCR; TCRdb has only the in-frame clones, and not every one. The D gene and trimming were derived from the DNA, and the V and J assignments and clone size from that table. The table records about 1.5 million clones, 96% of them present only once. With respect to this clone: What it binds is not known. In the same sample, other DNA sequences code for this CDR3.

This CDR3 has 13 residues. Germline CDR1 MDHEN, CDR2 SYDVKM. V lost 3 bases, J lost 5 bases, and 8 bases lay in between. Into CD45RA+ naive and CD45RA-negative memory subsets, the CD4+ cells were split. This receptor was obtained from a man aged 30 to 39 in good health. This sequence joins TRBV28 and TRBJ1-3; D might be TRBD1 (5 bases). The sample comprised naive CD4+ T cells sorted from blood. Subset reported: CD45RA+ positively selected. CDR3 in amino acids: CASSFQGRNTIYF. CDR3 in DNA: TGTGCCAGCAGTTTTCAGGGAAGAAACACCATATATTTT. The variable domain in full, with the rest retrieved from reference TRBV28 and TRBJ1-3, is DVKVTQSSRYLVKRTGEKVFLECVQDMDHENMFWYRQDPGLGLRLIYFSYDVKMKEKGDIPEGYSVSREKKERFSLILESASTNQTSMYLCASSFQGRNTIYFGEGSWLTVV.